The clone carrying this T cell receptor (beta chain) was seen many times. Its target is unknown. CDR3 size: 12 residues. Germline loops: CDR1 SQVTM, CDR2 ANQGSEA. Trimming cost V 6 bases and J 7 bases, with 10 bases left between them. The study tagged each TCR cDNA molecule with a unique molecular identifier. TCRdb fed the 5' RACE reads into MiXCR, producing one record per CDR3 protein. In the table there are around 100,000 distinct CDR3 sequences, approximately 11% of which are singletons. The data belong to a study of spatial heterogeneity in lung cancer. The time point: blood at routine non-recurrence follow-up after resection. Material for sequencing was whole RNA from tumor, nontumor lung or frozen PBMC, left unsorted. Study-level findings and limits: Blood carried ubiquitous expanded tumor TCRs more at resection than follow-up.

The sequencing used PBMCs, collected at follow-up. The chain couples TRBV29-1 to TRBJ1-6, with a weak D call TRBD1 (5 bases). This clonotype was obtained from a female donor with early-stage non-small cell lung cancer. The CDR3 region has the DNA TGCAGCGTGGATGACAGAAATTCACCCCTCCACTTT. It specifies CSVDDRNSPLHF.